This TCR beta chain was recorded in a study of cytomegalovirus exposure and HLA in healthy donors. Whole-study findings and limits: Most of the CMV-associated TCR beta chains (in a later analysis) appeared to be HLA-restricted. Researchers counted about 150 TCR beta chains as cytomegalovirus-associated.

Primers: 60 Vbeta forward and 13 Jbeta reverse. Clones were sequenced by immunoSEQ multiplex PCR, and TCRdb holds only the in-frame ones, with some missing. The sample totals roughly 120,000 clones. Germline-derived CDR1 and CDR2 are LNHDA and SQIVND (reference sequence). The CDR3 is 16 amino acids. V was pared by 3 bases and J by 6 bases, with 11 bases of the junction left unmatched. On this clone: Its antigen is as yet unknown.

Source material: PBMCs. This clonotype originated in a man in his forties in good health and CMV-seropositive. This rearrangement joins TRBV19 to TRBJ2-7; 10 bases are a match to TRBD1. This chain's CDR3 is CASSMLPGQGFGEQYF. DNA for the CDR3: TGTGCCAGTAGTATGCTTCCGGGACAGGGGTTTGGCGAGCAGTACTTC.